This T cell receptor (beta chain) is from a study of T cell responses to AZD1222 COVID-19 vaccine. The CDR3 has 15 residues. Unmatched junction bases numbered 2, after V lost 4 bases and J lost 4 bases. CDR1 SEHNR and CDR2 FQNEAQ come from the germline V gene (reference sequence). A remark on this clone: Its specificity is unknown.

Repertoires were generated with immunoSEQ multiplex PCR, while TCRdb's copy carries only in-frame clones and drops some. The sample yields about 81,000 clones, roughly 85% seen once. Study-wide results and limits: Baseline testing showed seropositivity in only five or six AZD1222 recipients.

Specimen: peripheral blood, collected 28 days after the second AZD1222 dose. The V and J genes are TRBV7-9 and TRBJ2-1, with TRBD2 identical over 12 bases. The TCR sequence derives from an adult who received the AZD1222 COVID-19 vaccine. The CDR3 DNA reads as TGTGCCAGCAGCTCAGGACTAGCGGGGTACAATGAGCAGTTCTTC. Its translation is CASSSGLAGYNEQFF.